This TCR beta chain was profiled in a study of control samples from healthy donors and cancer patients. The CDR3 is 15 residues long. V dropped 2 bases and J dropped 2; count of bases not matched to a gene: 0. The germline V gene encodes CDR1 SEHNR and CDR2 FQNEAQ (reference sequence). Assay: immunoSEQ multiplex PCR; the TCRdb copy retains only in-frame clones and omits some. Of around 70,000 clones detected, 65% to 85% appear once; the ten largest clones hold 15% to 19%. What was sequenced was blood. This receptor was taken from a man in his 60s in good health. The V call is TRBV7-9, the J call TRBJ2-1, with 10 bases aligning to TRBD2. The CDR3: CASSLLAGAYNEQFF. CDR3 DNA sequence: TGTGCCAGCAGCTTACTAGCGGGGGCCTACAATGAGCAGTTCTTC.